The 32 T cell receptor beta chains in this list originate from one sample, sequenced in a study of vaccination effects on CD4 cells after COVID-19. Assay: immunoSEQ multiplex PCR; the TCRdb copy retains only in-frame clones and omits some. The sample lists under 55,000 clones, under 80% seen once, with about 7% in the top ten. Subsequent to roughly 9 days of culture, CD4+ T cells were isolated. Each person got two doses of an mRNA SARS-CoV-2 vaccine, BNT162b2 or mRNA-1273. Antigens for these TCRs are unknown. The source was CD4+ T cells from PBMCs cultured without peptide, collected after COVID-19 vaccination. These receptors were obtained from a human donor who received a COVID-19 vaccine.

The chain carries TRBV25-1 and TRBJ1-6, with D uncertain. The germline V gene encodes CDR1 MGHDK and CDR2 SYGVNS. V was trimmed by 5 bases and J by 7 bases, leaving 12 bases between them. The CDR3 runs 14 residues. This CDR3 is CASSSSYQNSPLHF. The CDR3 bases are TGTGCCAGCAGTAGCTCCTATCAAAATTCACCCCTCCACTTT.

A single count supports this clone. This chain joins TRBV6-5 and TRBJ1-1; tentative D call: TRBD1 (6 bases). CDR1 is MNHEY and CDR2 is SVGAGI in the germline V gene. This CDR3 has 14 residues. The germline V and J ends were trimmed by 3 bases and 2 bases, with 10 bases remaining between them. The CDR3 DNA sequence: TGTGCCAGCAGTTATAGGGGACAAAACACTGAAGCTTTCTTT. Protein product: CASSYRGQNTEAFF.

The CDR3 DNA reads TGCGCCAGCAGCCAAGTCCTGGGAAAGGGATCACCCCTCCACTTT. It encodes CASSQVLGKGSPLHF. This chain links TRBV4-1 with TRBJ1-6; D gene uncertain. CDR1 MGHRA and CDR2 YSYEKL come from the germline V gene. The CDR3 is made up of 15 amino acids. Trimming pared 1 base from V and 10 bases from J, leaving 14 bases between.

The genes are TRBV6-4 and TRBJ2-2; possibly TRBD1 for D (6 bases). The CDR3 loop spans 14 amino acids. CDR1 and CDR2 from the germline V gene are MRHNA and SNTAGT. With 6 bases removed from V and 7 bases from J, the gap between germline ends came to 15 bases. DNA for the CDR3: TGTGCCAGCAGCGCTTCAACAGGGCTCGGGGAGCTGTTTTTT. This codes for CASSASTGLGELFF.

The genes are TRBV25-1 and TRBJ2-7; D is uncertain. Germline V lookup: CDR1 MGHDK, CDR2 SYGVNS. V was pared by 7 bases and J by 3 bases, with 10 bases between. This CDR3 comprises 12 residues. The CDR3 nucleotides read TGTGCCAGCACCGGCAACTACTACGAGCAGTACTTC. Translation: CASTGNYYEQYF.

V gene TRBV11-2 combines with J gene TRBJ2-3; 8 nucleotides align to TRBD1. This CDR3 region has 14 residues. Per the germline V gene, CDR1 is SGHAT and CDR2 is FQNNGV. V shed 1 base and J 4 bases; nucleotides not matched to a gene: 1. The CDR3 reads CASSLVRGPDTQYF. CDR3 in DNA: TGTGCCAGCAGCTTAGTCAGGGGGCCAGATACGCAGTATTTT. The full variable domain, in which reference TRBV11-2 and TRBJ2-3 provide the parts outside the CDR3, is EAGVAQSPRYKIIEKRQSVAFWCNPISGHATLYWYQQILGQGPKLLIQFQNNGVVDDSQLPKDRFSAERLKGVDSTLKIQPAKLEDSAVYLCASSLVRGPDTQYFGPGTRLTVL.

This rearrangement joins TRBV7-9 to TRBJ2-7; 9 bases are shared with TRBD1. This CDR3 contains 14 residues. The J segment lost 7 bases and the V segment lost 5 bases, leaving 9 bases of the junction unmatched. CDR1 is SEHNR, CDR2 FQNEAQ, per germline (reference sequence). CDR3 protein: CASSVTGGPGEQYF. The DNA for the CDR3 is TGTGCCAGCAGCGTTACAGGGGGCCCAGGGGAGCAGTACTTC.

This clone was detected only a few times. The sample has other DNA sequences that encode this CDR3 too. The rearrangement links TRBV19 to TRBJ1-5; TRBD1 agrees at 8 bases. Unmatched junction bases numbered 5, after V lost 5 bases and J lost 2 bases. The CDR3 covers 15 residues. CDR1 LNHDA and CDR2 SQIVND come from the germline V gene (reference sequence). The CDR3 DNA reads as TGTGCCAGTAGTGACAGGGGATCGGGCAATCAGCCCCAGCATTTT. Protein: CASSDRGSGNQPQHF.

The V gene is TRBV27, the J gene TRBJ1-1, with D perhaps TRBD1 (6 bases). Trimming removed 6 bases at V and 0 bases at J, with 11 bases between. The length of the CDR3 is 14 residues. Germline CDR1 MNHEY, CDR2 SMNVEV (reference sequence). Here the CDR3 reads CASRPGHLNTEAFF. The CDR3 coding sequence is TGTGCCAGCAGACCGGGACACTTGAACACTGAAGCTTTCTTT.

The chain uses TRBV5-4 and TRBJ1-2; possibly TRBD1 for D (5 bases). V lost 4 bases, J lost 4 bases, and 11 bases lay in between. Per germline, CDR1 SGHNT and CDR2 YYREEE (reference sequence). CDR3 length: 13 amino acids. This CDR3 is CASSQDMRYGYTF. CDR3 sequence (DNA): TGTGCCAGCAGCCAGGACATGCGCTATGGCTACACCTTC.

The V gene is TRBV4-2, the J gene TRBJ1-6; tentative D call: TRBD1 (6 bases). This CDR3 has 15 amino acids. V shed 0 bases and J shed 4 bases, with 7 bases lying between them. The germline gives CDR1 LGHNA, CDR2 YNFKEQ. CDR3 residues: CASSQEQGYNSPLHF. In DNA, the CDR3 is TGTGCCAGCAGCCAAGAGCAGGGGTATAATTCACCCCTCCACTTT.

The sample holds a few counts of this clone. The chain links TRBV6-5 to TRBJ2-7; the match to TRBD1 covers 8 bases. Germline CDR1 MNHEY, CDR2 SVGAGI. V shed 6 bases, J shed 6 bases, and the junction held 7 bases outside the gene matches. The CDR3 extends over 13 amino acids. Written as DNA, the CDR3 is TGTGCCAGCAGAAGGACAGGGCAGGTCGAGCAGTACTTC. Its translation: CASRRTGQVEQYF.

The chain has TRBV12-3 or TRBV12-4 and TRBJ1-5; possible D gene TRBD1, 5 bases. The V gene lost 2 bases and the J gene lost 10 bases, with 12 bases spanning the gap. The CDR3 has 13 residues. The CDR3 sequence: CASSLRRGLPQHF. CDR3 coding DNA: TGTGCCAGCAGTTTAAGAAGGGGCCTACCCCAGCATTTT.

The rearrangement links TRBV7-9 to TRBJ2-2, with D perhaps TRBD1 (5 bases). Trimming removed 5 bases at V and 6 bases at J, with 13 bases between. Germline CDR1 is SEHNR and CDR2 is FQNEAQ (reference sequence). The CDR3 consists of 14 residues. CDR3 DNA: TGTGCCAGCAGCCTAATGGTAGGGGCCGGGGAGCTGTTTTTT. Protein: CASSLMVGAGELFF. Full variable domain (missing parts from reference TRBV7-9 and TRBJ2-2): DTGVSQNPRHKITKRGQNVTFRCDPISEHNRLYWYRQTLGQGPEFLTYFQNEAQLEKSRLLSDRFSAERPKGSFSTLEIQRTEQGDSAMYLCASSLMVGAGELFFGEGSRLTVL.

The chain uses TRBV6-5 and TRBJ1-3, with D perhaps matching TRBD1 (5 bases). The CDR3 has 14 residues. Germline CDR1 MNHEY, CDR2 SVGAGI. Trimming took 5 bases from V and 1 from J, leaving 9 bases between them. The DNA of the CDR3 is TGTGCCAGCAGTCGGACATTATCTGGAAACACCATATATTTT. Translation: CASSRTLSGNTIYF.

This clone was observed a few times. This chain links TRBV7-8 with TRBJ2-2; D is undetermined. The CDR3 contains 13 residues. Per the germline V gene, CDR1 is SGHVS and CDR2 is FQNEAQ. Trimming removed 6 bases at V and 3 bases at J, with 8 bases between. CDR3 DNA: TGTGCCAGCAGGCAGAGCGACACCGGGGAGCTGTTTTTT. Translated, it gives CASRQSDTGELFF.

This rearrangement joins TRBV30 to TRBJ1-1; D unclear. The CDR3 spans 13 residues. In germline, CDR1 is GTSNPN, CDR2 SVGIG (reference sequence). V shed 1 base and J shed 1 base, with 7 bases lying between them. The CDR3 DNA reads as TGTGCCTGGAGTGCGAGCAGGAACACTGAAGCTTTCTTT. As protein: CAWSASRNTEAFF.

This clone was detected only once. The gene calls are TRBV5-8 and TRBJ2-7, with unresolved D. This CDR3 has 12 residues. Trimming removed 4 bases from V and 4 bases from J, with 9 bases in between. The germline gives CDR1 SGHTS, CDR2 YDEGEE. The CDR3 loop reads CASSPVGYEQYF. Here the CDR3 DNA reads TGTGCCAGCAGCCCCGTTGGGTACGAGCAGTACTTC.

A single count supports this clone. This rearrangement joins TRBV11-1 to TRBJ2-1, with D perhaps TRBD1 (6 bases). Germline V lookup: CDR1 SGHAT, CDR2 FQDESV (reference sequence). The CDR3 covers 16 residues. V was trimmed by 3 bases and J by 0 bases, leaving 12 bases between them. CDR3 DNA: TGTGCCAGCAGCTTGGACCTGGACAGCTCCTACAATGAGCAGTTCTTC. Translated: CASSLDLDSSYNEQFF.

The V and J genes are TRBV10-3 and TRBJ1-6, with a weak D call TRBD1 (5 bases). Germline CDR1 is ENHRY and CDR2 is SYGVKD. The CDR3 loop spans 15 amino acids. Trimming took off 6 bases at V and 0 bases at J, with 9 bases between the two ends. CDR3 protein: CAISTGGSYNSPLHF. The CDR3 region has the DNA TGTGCCATCAGCACAGGAGGCTCCTATAATTCACCCCTCCACTTT.

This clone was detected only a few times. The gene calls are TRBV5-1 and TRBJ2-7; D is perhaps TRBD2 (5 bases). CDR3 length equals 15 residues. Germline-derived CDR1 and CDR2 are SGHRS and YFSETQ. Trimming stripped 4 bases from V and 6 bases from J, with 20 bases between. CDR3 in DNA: TGCGCCAGCAGCGCACAGCCGTCCGAGGGTGGCGAGCAGTACTTC. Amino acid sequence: CASSAQPSEGGEQYF.

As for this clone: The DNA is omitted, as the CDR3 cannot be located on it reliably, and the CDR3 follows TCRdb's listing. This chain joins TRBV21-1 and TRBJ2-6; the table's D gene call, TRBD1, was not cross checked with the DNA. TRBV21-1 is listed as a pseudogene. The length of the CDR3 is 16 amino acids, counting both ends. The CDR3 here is CASSKEWAAGANVLTF.

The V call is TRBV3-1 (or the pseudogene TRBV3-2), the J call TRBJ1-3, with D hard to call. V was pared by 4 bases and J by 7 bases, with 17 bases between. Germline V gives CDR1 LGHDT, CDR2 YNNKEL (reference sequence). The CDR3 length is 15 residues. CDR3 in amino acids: CASSLADHVWNTIYF. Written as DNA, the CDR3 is TGTGCCAGCAGCCTGGCGGACCACGTTTGGAACACCATATATTTT.

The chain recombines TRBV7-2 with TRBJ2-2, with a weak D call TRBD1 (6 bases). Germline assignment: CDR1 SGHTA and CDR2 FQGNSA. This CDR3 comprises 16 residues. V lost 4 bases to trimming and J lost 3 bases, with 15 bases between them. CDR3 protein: CASSSPRDTYTGELFF. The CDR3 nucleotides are TGTGCCAGCAGCTCGCCCCGGGACACATACACCGGGGAGCTGTTTTTT.

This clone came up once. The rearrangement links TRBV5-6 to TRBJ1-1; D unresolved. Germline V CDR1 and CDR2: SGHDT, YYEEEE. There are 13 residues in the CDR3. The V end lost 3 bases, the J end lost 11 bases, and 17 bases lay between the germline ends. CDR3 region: CASSSTSTSGAFF. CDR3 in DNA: TGTGCCAGCAGCTCCACCTCCACTTCTGGTGCTTTCTTT.

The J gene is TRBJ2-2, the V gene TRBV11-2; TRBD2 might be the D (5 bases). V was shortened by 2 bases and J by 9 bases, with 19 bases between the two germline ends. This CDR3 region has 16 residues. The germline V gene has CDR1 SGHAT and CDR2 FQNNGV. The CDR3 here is CASSLRGYSERRELFF. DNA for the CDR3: TGTGCCAGCAGCTTACGGGGATACTCGGAGCGCAGGGAGCTGTTTTTT. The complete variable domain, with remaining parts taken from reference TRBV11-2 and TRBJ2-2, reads EAGVAQSPRYKIIEKRQSVAFWCNPISGHATLYWYQQILGQGPKLLIQFQNNGVVDDSQLPKDRFSAERLKGVDSTLKIQPAKLEDSAVYLCASSLRGYSERRELFFGEGSRLTVL.

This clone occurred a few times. The CDR3 DNA reads TGTGCCAGCCGACTAGCGGGAGGGCGGGACGAGCAGTACTTC. Amino acids: CASRLAGGRDEQYF. V and J are TRBV14 and TRBJ2-7; 14 bases agree with TRBD2. Germline V lookup: CDR1 SGHDN, CDR2 FVKESK. CDR3 length equals 14 residues. Trimming removed 8 bases from V and 5 bases from J; junction bases left unmatched: 5.

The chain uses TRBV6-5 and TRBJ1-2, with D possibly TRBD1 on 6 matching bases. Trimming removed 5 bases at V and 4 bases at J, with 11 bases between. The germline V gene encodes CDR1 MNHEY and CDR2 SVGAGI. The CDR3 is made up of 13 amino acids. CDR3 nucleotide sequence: TGTGCCAGCAGTAAACAGGGTGCCTATGGCTACACCTTC. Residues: CASSKQGAYGYTF.

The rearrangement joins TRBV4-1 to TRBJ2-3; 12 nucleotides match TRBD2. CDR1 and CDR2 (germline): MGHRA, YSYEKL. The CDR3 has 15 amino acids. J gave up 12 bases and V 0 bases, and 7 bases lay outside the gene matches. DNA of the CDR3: TGCGCCAGCAGCCAAGACGGGACTAGCGGGCGATTTCAGTATTTT. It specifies CASSQDGTSGRFQYF.

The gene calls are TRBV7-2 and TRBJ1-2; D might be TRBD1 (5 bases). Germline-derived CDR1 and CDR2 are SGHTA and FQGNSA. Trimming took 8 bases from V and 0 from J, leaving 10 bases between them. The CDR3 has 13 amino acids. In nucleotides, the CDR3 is TGTGCCAGCTCCAGGGCCCCTAACTATGGCTACACCTTC. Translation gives CASSRAPNYGYTF.

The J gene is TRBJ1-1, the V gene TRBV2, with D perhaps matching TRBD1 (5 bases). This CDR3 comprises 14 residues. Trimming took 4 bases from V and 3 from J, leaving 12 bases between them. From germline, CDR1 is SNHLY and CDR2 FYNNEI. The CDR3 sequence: CASSAKGRDTEAFF. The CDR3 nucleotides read TGTGCCAGCAGTGCTAAGGGGCGGGACACTGAAGCTTTCTTT. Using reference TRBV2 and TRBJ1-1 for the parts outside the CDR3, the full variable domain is EPEVTQTPSHQVTQMGQEVILRCVPISNHLYFYWYRQILGQKVEFLVSFYNNEISEKSEIFDDQFSVERPDGSNFTLKIRSTKLEDSAMYFCASSAKGRDTEAFFGQGTRLTVV.

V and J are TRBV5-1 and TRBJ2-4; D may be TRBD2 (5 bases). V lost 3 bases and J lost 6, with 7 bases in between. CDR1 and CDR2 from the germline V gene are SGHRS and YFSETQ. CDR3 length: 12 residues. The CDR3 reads CASSSEGNIQYF. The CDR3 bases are TGCGCCAGCAGCTCTGAGGGAAACATTCAGTACTTC. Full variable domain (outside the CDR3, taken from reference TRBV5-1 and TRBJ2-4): KAGVTQTPRYLIKTRGQQVTLSCSPISGHRSVSWYQQTPGQGLQFLFEYFSETQRNKGNFPGRFSGRQFSNSRSEMNVSTLELGDSALYLCASSSEGNIQYFGAGTRLSVL.